This TCR beta chain was captured by sequencing in a study of beta chain features in type 1 diabetes. Points from the study as a whole: When Type 1 diabetes patients were examined, their TCRB CDR3s proved moderately but significantly shorter in all four CD4+ subsets.

This clone was detected a few times. Its cognate antigen is unknown. In germline, CDR1 is SEHNR, CDR2 FQNEAQ (reference sequence). Trimming removed 0 bases from V and 8 bases from J; junction bases left unmatched: 11. The CDR3 loop spans 18 amino acids. The investigators reverse transcribed all of the isolated RNA, so they sequenced expressed TCRB transcripts. Some clones are missing from TCRdb's copy, which holds only in-frame ones; the method was immunoSEQ multiplex PCR. The sample contains around 250,000 clones, roughly 14% of which appear only once. Sorting of CD4+ naive, central memory, regulatory and stem cell-like memory cells was performed via CD45RO/CCR7/CD25/CD127/CD95/CD27.

Sample: naive CD4+ T cells from blood. The V call is TRBV7-9, the J call TRBJ2-1, with 12 nucleotides matching TRBD2. This sequence was found in a man younger than 45 with type 1 diabetes. This CDR3 reads CASSLAPRLAGDRDEQFF. In nucleotides, the CDR3 is TGTGCCAGCAGCTTAGCCCCTCGACTAGCGGGGGACCGCGATGAGCAGTTCTTC.